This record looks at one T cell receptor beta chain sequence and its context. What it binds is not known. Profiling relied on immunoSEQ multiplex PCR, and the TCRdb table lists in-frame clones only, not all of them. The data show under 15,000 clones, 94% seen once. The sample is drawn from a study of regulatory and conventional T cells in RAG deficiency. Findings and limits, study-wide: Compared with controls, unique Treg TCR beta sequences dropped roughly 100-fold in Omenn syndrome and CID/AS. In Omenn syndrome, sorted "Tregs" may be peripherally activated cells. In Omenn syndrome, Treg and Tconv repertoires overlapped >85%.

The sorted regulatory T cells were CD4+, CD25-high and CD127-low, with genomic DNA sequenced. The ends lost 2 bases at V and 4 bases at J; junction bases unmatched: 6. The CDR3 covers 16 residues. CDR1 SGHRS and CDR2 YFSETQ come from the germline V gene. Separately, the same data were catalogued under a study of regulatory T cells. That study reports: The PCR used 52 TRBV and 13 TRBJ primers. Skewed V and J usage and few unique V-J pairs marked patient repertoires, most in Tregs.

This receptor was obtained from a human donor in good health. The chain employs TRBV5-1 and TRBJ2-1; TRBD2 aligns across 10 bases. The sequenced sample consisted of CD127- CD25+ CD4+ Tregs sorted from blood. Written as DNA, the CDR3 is TGCGCCAGCAGCTTTCTAGCGGGGGTGTTGTACAATGAGCAGTTCTTC. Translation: CASSFLAGVLYNEQFF.